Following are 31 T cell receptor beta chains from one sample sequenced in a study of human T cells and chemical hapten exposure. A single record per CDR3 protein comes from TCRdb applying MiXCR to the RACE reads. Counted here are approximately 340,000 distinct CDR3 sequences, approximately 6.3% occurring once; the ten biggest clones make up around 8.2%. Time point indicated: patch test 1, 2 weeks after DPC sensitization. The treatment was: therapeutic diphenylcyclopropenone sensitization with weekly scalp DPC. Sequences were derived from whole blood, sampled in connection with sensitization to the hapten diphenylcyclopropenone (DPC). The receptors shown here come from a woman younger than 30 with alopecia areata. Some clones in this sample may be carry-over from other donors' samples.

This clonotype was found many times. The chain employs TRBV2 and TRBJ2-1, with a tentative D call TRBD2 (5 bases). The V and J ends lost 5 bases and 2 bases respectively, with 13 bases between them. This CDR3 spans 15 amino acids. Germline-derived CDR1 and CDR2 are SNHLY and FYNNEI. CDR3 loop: CASSISSPPYNEQFF. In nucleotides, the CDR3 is TGTGCCAGCAGTATCTCTAGCCCACCCTACAATGAGCAGTTCTTC.

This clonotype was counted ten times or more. In DNA form, the CDR3 reads TGCAGCGTTGCCCCCAGGGAGGGGGAGACCCAGTACTTC. Its protein product is CSVAPREGETQYF. This chain links TRBV29-1 with TRBJ2-5; TRBD2 matches 7 bases. The CDR3 consists of 13 residues. Trimming took 4 bases from V and 5 from J; bases not matched to a gene: 7. CDR1 and CDR2 from the germline V gene are SQVTM and ANQGSEA.

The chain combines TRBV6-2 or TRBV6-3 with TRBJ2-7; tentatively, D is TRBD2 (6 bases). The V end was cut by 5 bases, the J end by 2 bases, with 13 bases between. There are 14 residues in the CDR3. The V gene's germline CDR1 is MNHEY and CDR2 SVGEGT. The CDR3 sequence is CASSRGKLPYEQYF. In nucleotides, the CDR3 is TGTGCCAGCAGTCGGGGGAAGCTCCCCTACGAGCAGTACTTC.

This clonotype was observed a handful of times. CDR3 sequence reads: CSVEERGDRGSETQYF. In DNA form, the CDR3 reads TGCAGCGTTGAAGAGAGGGGTGACAGGGGATCGGAGACCCAGTACTTC. The V and J genes are TRBV29-1 and TRBJ2-5, with 8 bases matching TRBD1. Germline V CDR1 and CDR2: SQVTM, ANQGSEA. This CDR3 spans 16 amino acids. The junction had 11 bases not matched to a gene; V was cut back by 0 bases and J by 5 bases.

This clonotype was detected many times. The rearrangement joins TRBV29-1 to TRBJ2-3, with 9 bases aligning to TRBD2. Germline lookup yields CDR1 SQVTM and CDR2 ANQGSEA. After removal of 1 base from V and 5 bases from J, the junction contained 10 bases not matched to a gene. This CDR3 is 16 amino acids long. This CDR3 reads CSVEAPWSGGRDTQYF. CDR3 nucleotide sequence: TGCAGCGTTGAAGCCCCATGGAGCGGGGGGAGAGATACGCAGTATTTT.

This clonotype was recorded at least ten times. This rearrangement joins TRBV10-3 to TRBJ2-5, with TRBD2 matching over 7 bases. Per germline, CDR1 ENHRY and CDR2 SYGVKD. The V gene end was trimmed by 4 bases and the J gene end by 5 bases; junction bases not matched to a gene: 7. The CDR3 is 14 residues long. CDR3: CAISGGLEVETQYF. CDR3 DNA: TGTGCCATCAGTGGTGGACTAGAGGTGGAGACCCAGTACTTC.

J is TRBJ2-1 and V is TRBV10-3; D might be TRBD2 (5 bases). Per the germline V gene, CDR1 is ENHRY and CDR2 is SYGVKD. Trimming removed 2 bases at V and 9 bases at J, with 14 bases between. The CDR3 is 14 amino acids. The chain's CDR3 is CAISEDPPRGEQFF. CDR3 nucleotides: TGTGCCATCAGTGAGGACCCCCCACGGGGTGAGCAGTTCTTC.

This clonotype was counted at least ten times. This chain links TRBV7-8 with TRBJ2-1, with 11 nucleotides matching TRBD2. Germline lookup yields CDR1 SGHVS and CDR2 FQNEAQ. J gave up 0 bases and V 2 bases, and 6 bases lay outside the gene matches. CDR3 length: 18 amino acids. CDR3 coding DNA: TGTGCCAGCAGCTTATATGTCACTAGCGGGGGCTCCTACAATGAGCAGTTCTTC. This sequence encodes CASSLYVTSGGSYNEQFF.

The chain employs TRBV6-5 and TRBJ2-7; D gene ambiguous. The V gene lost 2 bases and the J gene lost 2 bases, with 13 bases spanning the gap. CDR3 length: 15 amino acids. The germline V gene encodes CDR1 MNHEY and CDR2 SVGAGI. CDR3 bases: TGTGCCAGCAGTTACACCTCGGACGGAGCCTACGAGCAGTACTTC. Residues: CASSYTSDGAYEQYF.

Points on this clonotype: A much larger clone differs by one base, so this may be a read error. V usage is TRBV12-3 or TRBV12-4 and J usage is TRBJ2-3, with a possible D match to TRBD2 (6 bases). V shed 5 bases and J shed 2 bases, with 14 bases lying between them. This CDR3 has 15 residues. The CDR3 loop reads CASSPGLSNTDTQYF. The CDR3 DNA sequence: TGTGCCAGCAGTCCGGGACTGTCGAACACAGATACGCAGTATTTT.

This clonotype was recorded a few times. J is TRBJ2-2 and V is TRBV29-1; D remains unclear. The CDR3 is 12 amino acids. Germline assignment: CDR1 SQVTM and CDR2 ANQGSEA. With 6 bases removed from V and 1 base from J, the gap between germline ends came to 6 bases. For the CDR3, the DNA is TGCAGCGTGTATGTGAACACCGGGGAGCTGTTTTTT. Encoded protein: CSVYVNTGELFF.

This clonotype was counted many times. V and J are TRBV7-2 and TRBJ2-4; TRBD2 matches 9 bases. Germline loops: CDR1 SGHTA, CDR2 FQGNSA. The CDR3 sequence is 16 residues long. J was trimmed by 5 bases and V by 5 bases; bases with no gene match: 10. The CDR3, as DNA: TGTGCCAGCAGCCAAGTAGCGGGGGCAGGCGAAAACATTCAGTACTTC. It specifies CASSQVAGAGENIQYF. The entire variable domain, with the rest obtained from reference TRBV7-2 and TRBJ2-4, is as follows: GAGVSQSPSNKVTEKGKDVELRCDPISGHTALYWYRQSLGQGLEFLIYFQGNSAPDKSGLPSDRFSAERTGGSVSTLTIQRTQQEDSAVYLCASSQVAGAGENIQYFGAGTRLSVL.

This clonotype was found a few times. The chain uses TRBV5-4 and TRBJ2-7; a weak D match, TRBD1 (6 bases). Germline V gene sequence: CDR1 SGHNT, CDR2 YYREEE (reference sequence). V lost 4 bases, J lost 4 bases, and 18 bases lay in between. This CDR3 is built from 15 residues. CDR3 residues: CASSPEQGERYEQYF. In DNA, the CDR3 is TGTGCCAGCAGCCCCGAACAGGGAGAAAGGTACGAGCAGTACTTC.

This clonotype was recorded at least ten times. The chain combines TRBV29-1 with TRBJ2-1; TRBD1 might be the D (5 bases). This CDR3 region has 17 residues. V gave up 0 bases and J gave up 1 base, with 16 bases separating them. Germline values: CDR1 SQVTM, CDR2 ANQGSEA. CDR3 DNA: TGCAGCGTTGAAGATCGAAGACAGATAAAGTCCTACAATGAGCAGTTCTTC. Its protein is CSVEDRRQIKSYNEQFF.

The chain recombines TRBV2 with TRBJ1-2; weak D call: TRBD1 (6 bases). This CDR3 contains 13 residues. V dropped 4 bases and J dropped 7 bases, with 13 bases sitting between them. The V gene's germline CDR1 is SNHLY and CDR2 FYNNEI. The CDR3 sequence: CASSGTDQVGYTF. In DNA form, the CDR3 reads TGTGCCAGCAGTGGGACAGACCAAGTTGGCTACACCTTC.

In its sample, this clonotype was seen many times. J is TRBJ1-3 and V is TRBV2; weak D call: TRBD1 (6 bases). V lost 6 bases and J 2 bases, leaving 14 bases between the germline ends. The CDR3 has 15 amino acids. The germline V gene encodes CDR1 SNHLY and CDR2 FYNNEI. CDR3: CASRVSGAAGNTIYF. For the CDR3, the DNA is TGTGCCAGCAGGGTATCGGGGGCAGCTGGAAACACCATATATTTT.

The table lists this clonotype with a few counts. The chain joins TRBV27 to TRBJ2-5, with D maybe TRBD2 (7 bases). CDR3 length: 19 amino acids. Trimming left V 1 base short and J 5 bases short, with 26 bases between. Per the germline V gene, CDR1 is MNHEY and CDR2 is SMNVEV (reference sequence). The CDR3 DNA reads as TGTGCCAGCAGTTTATACCCGACGTACCTGAGGGGGGGAGAGGAGACCCAGTACTTC. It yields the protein CASSLYPTYLRGGEETQYF.

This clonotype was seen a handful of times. CDR3 sequence reads: CASGGQGAYYGYTF. CDR3 bases: TGTGCCAGCGGGGGACAGGGGGCATACTATGGCTACACCTTC. The chain employs TRBV12-3 or TRBV12-4 and TRBJ1-2, with TRBD1 identical over 12 bases. With 8 bases clipped from V and 3 bases from J, the junction kept 4 bases outside the gene matches. This CDR3 is built from 14 residues.

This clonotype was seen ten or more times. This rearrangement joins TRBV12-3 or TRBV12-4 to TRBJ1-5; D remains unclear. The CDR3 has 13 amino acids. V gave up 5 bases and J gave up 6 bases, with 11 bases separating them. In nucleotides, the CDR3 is TGTGCCAGCAGTCCCGCCGGCAGTCAGCCCCAGCATTTT. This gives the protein CASSPAGSQPQHF.

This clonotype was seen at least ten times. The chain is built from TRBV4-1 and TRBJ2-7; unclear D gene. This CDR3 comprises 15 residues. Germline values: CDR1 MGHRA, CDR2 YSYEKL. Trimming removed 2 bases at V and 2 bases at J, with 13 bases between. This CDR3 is CASSQLRRLTYEQYF. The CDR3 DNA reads TGCGCCAGCAGCCAACTACGTCGGTTGACCTACGAGCAGTACTTC.

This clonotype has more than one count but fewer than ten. The CDR3 DNA reads TGTGCCAGCAGTGAGGCCAGGGGCGGCGGTTGGGAGACCCAGTACTTC. Its protein product is CASSEARGGGWETQYF. The gene calls are TRBV12-3 or TRBV12-4 and TRBJ2-5, with a tentative D call TRBD1 (6 bases). This CDR3 has 16 residues. Trimming stripped 5 bases from V and 5 bases from J, with 21 bases between.

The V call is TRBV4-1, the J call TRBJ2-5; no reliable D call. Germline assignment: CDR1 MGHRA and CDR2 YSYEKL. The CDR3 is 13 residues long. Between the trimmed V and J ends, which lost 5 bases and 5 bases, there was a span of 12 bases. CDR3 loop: CASSSVRTETQYF. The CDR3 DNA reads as TGCGCCAGCAGCTCCGTGAGGACCGAGACCCAGTACTTC.

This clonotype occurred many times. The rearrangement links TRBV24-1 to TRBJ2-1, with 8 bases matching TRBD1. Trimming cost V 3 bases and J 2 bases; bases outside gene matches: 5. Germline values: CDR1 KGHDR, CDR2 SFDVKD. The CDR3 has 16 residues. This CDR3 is CATSDNGQGPYNEQFF. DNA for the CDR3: TGTGCCACCAGTGATAACGGACAGGGTCCCTACAATGAGCAGTTCTTC.

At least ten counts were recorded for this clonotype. CDR3 protein: CASSKDRVNTGELFF. In DNA form, the CDR3 reads TGTGCCAGCAGCAAGGACAGAGTGAACACCGGGGAGCTGTTTTTT. J is TRBJ2-2 and V is TRBV13; possibly TRBD1 for D (6 bases). Trimming shortened V by 5 bases and J by 1 base, and 11 bases separated the two germline ends. Per germline, CDR1 PRHDT and CDR2 FYEKMQ (reference sequence). This CDR3 spans 15 amino acids.

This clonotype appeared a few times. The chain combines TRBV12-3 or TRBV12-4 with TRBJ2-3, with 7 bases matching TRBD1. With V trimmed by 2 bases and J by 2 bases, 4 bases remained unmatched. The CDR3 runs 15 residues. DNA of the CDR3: TGTGCCAGCAGTTTAAGGGGGCTGAACACAGATACGCAGTATTTT. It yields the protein CASSLRGLNTDTQYF.

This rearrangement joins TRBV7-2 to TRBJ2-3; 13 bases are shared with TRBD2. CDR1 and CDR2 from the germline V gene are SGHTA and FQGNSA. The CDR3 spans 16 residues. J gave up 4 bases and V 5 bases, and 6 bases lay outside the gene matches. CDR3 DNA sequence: TGTGCCAGCAGCCTACCAACTAGCGGGGGGGCAGATACGCAGTATTTT. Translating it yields CASSLPTSGGADTQYF.

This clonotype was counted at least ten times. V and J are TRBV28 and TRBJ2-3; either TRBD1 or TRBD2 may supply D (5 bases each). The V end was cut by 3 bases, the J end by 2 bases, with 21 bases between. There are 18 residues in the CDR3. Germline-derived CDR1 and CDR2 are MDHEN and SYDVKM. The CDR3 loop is CASSFQGVGKEDTDTQYF. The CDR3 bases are TGTGCCAGCAGTTTCCAGGGAGTTGGGAAGGAAGACACAGATACGCAGTATTTT.

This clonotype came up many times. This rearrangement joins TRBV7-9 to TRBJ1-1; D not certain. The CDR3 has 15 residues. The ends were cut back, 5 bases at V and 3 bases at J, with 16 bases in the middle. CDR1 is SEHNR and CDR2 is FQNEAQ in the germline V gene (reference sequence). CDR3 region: CASSPIRLADTEAFF. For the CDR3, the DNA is TGTGCCAGCAGCCCAATCAGGCTGGCGGACACTGAAGCTTTCTTT.

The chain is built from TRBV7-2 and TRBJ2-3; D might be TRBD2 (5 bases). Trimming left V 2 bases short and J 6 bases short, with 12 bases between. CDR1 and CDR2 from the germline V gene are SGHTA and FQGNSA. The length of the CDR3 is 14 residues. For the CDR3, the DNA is TGTGCCAGCAGCTTATGGGTCGGCGGGGATACGCAGTATTTT. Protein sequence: CASSLWVGGDTQYF.

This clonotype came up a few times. The CDR3 here is CASSPGRAEAFF. As DNA, the CDR3 is TGTGCCAGCTCACCAGGCCGCGCTGAAGCTTTCTTT. The chain employs TRBV18 and TRBJ1-1; unclear D gene. The germline V gene encodes CDR1 KGHSH and CDR2 LQKENI. The CDR3 covers 12 residues. Trimming shortened V by 2 bases and J by 6 bases, and 7 bases separated the two germline ends.

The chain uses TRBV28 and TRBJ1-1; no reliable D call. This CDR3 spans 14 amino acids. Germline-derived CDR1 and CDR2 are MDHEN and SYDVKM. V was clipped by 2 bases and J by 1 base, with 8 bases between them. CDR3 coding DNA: TGTGCCAGCAGTTTAAGTCGTCGGAACACTGAAGCTTTCTTT. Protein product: CASSLSRRNTEAFF.